These 5 T cell receptor beta chains were sequenced from one sample in a study of human versus mouse CDR3 diversity and MHC coevolution. Some clones are missing from TCRdb's copy, which holds only in-frame ones; the method was immunoSEQ multiplex PCR. The data hold 60,000 to 95,000 clones, with less than 95% observed a single time. The sample comprised naive CD4+ T cells from blood. This sample's subset: CD45RO-negative CD62L-positive naive CD4 T cells. The receptors stem from a person between 30 and 69 years old in good health.

This clone was counted between two and nine times. The chain uses TRBV10-3 and TRBJ2-7; TRBD2 might be the D (5 bases). The CDR3 contains 13 residues. Deletions cut 0 bases from V and 6 bases from J, with 9 bases between. Germline V gene data show CDR1 as ENHRY and CDR2 as SYGVKD. CDR3 amino acids: CAISESIASEQYF. The CDR3, as DNA: TGTGCCATCAGTGAGTCGATAGCGAGCGAGCAGTACTTC.

The chain has TRBV30 and TRBJ1-1; no clear D gene. CDR1 GTSNPN and CDR2 SVGIG come from the germline V gene (reference sequence). This CDR3 comprises 15 residues. V was clipped by 5 bases and J by 0 bases, with 16 bases between them. Here the CDR3 reads CAWAPAPLMNTEAFF. CDR3 nucleotide sequence: TGTGCCTGGGCTCCCGCGCCTCTGATGAACACTGAAGCTTTCTTT.

This CDR3 is CASRDRAQPQHF. The CDR3 nucleotides are TGTGCCAGCAGGGACAGGGCTCAGCCCCAGCATTTT. The rearrangement links TRBV6-5 to TRBJ1-5, with 8 bases aligning to TRBD1. The CDR3 runs 12 residues. Germline trimming cut 6 bases from V and 6 bases from J; bases unmatched to any gene: 1. Germline V gene data show CDR1 as MNHEY and CDR2 as SVGAGI.

The rearrangement joins TRBV6-5 to TRBJ1-1; D remains ambiguous. Germline V lookup: CDR1 MNHEY, CDR2 SVGAGI. The V end was cut by 4 bases, the J end by 4 bases, with 7 bases between. The CDR3 loop spans 12 amino acids. The CDR3 DNA follows: TGTGCCAGCAGTTCCGAAGCCACTGAAGCTTTCTTT. Its protein is CASSSEATEAFF.

V gene TRBV20-1 combines with J gene TRBJ2-5; D may be TRBD2 (5 bases). Deletions cut 3 bases from V and 3 bases from J, with 5 bases between. Germline V CDR1 and CDR2: DFQATT, SNEGSKA (reference sequence). This CDR3 region has 11 residues. In DNA, the CDR3 is TGCAGTGCTAGGAGGGAAGAGACCCAGTACTTC. This translates into CSARREETQYF.